The 8 T cell receptor beta chains below all came from one sample that was sequenced in a study of T cells in Graves' hyperthyroidism and ophthalmopathy. The source material, RNA transcripts, was used to amplify TCR beta CDR3 regions. Primed by the HTBI set, a first-round RT-PCR was run on the TCR CDR3. MiXCR, run by TCRdb on the multiplex PCR reads, gives a single entry per CDR3 protein. The sample consists of approximately 220,000 distinct CDR3 sequences, approximately 20% of them appearing once. Sequencing was carried out using blood. The receptors were sampled from a man aged 35-49 years with Graves' hyperthyroidism.

In this sample, this clonotype turned up many times. The chain has TRBV2 and TRBJ1-6; D remains unclear. This CDR3 comprises 13 residues. CDR1 is SNHLY and CDR2 is FYNNEI in the germline V gene. Deletions cut 7 bases from V and 7 bases from J, with 11 bases between. CDR3 nucleotides: TGTGCCAGCACCGACTTGGGAAATTCACCCCTCCACTTT. It is translated as CASTDLGNSPLHF.

The chain is built from TRBV20-1 and TRBJ2-5, with TRBD1 as a possible D gene (5 bases). The CDR3 sequence is 13 residues long. Germline-derived CDR1 and CDR2 are DFQATT and SNEGSKA (reference sequence). Trimming stripped 0 bases from V and 5 bases from J, with 10 bases between. The CDR3 DNA reads TGCAGTGCTAGAGACTGGGGCCGGGAGACCCAGTACTTC. The encoded protein is CSARDWGRETQYF.

This clonotype has a count of ten or more. The J gene is TRBJ2-2, the V gene TRBV5-1; D perhaps matches TRBD2 (6 bases). The ends were cut back, 0 bases at V and 2 bases at J, with 11 bases in the middle. The CDR3 contains 16 residues. From germline, CDR1 is SGHRS and CDR2 YFSETQ. The CDR3 reads CASSLAGGVNTGELFF. The CDR3 bases are TGCGCCAGCAGCTTGGCCGGCGGGGTAAACACCGGGGAGCTGTTTTTT.

The chain has TRBV5-1 and TRBJ2-3, with TRBD2 as a possible D gene (6 bases). Trimming pared 4 bases from V and 1 base from J, leaving 16 bases between. Germline-derived CDR1 and CDR2 are SGHRS and YFSETQ. The CDR3 contains 16 residues. The DNA of the CDR3 is TGCGCCAGCAGCGGGGGGAGCGGTGACCGCACAGATACGCAGTATTTT. Translating it yields CASSGGSGDRTDTQYF.

This clonotype was observed a handful of times. Just one base apart from a much larger clone, this may be a read error. The chain is built from TRBV20-1 and TRBJ1-2; D may be TRBD1 (5 bases). This CDR3 spans 11 amino acids. Trimming left V 8 bases short and J 3 bases short, with 10 bases between. The germline CDR1 and CDR2 sequences are DFQATT and SNEGSKA (reference sequence). CDR3 protein: CSIQGDYGYTF. CDR3 bases: TGCAGTATTCAGGGAGACTATGGCTACACCTTC.

This clonotype was observed a handful of times. J is TRBJ2-3 and V is TRBV5-6, with no clear D. The V end lost 6 bases, the J end lost 5 bases, and 10 bases lay between the germline ends. The germline gives CDR1 SGHDT, CDR2 YYEEEE. The CDR3 has 12 amino acids. For the CDR3, the DNA is TGTGCCAGCACCTGGCGGAAAGATACGCAGTATTTT. Protein: CASTWRKDTQYF. Together with reference TRBV5-6 and TRBJ2-3, the CDR3 gives the full variable domain: DAGVTQSPTHLIKTRGQQVTLRCSPKSGHDTVSWYQQALGQGPQFIFQYYEEEERQRGNFPDRFSGHQFPNYSSELNVNALLLGDSALYLCASTWRKDTQYFGPGTRLTVL.

The rearrangement links TRBV19 to TRBJ2-2; tentatively, D is TRBD2 (6 bases). The germline V gene encodes CDR1 LNHDA and CDR2 SQIVND (reference sequence). The CDR3 length is 14 residues. The V end lost 4 bases, the J end lost 3 bases, and 9 bases lay between the germline ends. CDR3 DNA: TGTGCCAGTAGTAGCCGGGAGTACACCGGGGAGCTGTTTTTT. It yields the protein CASSSREYTGELFF. The variable domain in full, with the rest retrieved from reference TRBV19 and TRBJ2-2, is DGGITQSPKYLFRKEGQNVTLSCEQNLNHDAMYWYRQDPGQGLRLIYYSQIVNDFQKGDIAEGYSVSREKKESFPLTVTSAQKNPTAFYLCASSSREYTGELFFGEGSRLTVL.

This clonotype occurred a few times. The chain uses TRBV29-1 and TRBJ2-2; possible D gene TRBD1, 6 bases. The CDR3 runs to 14 residues. Germline V gives CDR1 SQVTM, CDR2 ANQGSEA. Between the trimmed V and J ends, which lost 7 bases and 1 base, there was a span of 13 bases. CDR3 sequence: CSASPDRNTGELFF. The DNA of the CDR3 is TGCAGCGCTTCGCCGGACAGGAACACCGGGGAGCTGTTTTTT.